This passage covers 3 T cell receptor beta chains from one sample sequenced in a study of T cells in tuberculosis. This table comes from immunoSEQ multiplex PCR, and its TCRdb copy is limited to in-frame clones, with some not included. The sample shows over 30,000 clones, approximately 93% of them seen only once. Sample time point: new active TB diagnosis, blood taken before or within 7 days of starting treatment. The input for sequencing was PBMCs, taken at tuberculosis diagnosis. The source of these receptors is an adult with tuberculosis.

The chain has TRBV5-1 and TRBJ2-5; 10 positions agree with TRBD1. V dropped 3 bases and J dropped 5; count of bases not matched to a gene: 7. The CDR3 is 15 residues long. Germline V gene lookup returns CDR1 SGHRS and CDR2 YFSETQ. CDR3 nucleotide sequence: TGCGCCAGCAGCTCGACAGGGGGCGGGAGGGAGACCCAGTACTTC. It encodes CASSSTGGGRETQYF.

J is TRBJ2-2 and V is TRBV6-5; 9 nucleotides line up with TRBD1. J was trimmed by 6 bases and V by 3 bases; bases with no gene match: 8. The CDR3 totals 16 residues. In germline, CDR1 is MNHEY, CDR2 SVGAGI. As DNA, the CDR3 is TGTGCCAGCAGTTATGCAACAGGGGGCCCCTCCGGGGAGCTGTTTTTT. Translating gives CASSYATGGPSGELFF.

This clone was seen only a few times. The chain is built from TRBV11-2 and TRBJ1-1, with D possibly matching TRBD1 (6 bases). Trimming removed 5 bases at V and 1 base at J, with 14 bases between. The germline V gene encodes CDR1 SGHAT and CDR2 FQNNGV. The CDR3 length is 15 residues. CDR3 sequence (DNA): TGTGCCAGCAGCCCTTGGACAGTTCCGAACACTGAAGCTTTCTTT. It specifies CASSPWTVPNTEAFF.